This T cell receptor beta chain was sequenced for a study of TIL therapy for anti-PD-1-resistant metastatic lung cancer. Study context: Patients had a median age of 54 years (range roughly 38-75).

The length of the CDR3 is 14 residues. Germline V gene sequence: CDR1 MNHEY, CDR2 SVGAGI. V trimming: 3 bases; J trimming: 5 bases; junction bases outside the gene matches: 7. The time point here: pre-treatment sample, taken before nivolumab and TIL therapy. Sequencing used immunoSEQ v3. Clones were read by immunoSEQ multiplex PCR, and TCRdb kept only the in-frame ones, dropping some. The sample contains roughly 60,000 clones, over 75% of which appear only once. The source material was blood, sampled at baseline. The chain employs TRBV6-5 and TRBJ2-7; 7 bases map to TRBD1. The sequence was collected from a person between 30 and 79 years old with non-small cell lung cancer. In nucleotides, the CDR3 is TGTGCCAGCAGTTATGAGACAGGGCGCGACGAGCAGTACTTC. Translation: CASSYETGRDEQYF.